The 12 T cell receptor beta chains in this list originate from one sample, sequenced in a study of cytomegalovirus exposure and HLA in healthy donors. Vbeta (60) and Jbeta (13) primers were used in the PCR. Clones were sequenced by immunoSEQ multiplex PCR, and TCRdb holds only the in-frame ones, with some missing. The table has about 190,000 clones, 60% to 80% seen once. What was sequenced was PBMCs. These receptors came from a woman between 18 and 29 years old in good health and CMV-seronegative.

The sample holds one count of this clone. V gene TRBV28 combines with J gene TRBJ2-2; TRBD2 matches 8 bases. The CDR3 has 14 amino acids. CDR1 is MDHEN and CDR2 is SYDVKM in the germline V gene. Unmatched junction bases numbered 7, after V lost 3 bases and J lost 10 bases. CDR3 DNA sequence: TGTGCCAGCAGTTTTGAGCGGGAGAGGGAGGAGCTGTTTTTT. Translation: CASSFEREREELFF.

This clone has just one count. The rearrangement links TRBV6-5 to TRBJ1-6, with a possible D match to TRBD1 (5 bases). Trimming stripped 6 bases from V and 9 bases from J, with 18 bases between. This CDR3 is built from 15 residues. In germline, CDR1 is MNHEY, CDR2 SVGAGI. Written as DNA, the CDR3 is TGTGCCAGCAGACGCGACGGGGGGTTGAGTTCACCCCTCCACTTT. The encoded protein is CASRRDGGLSSPLHF.

The rearrangement uses TRBV30 and TRBJ1-5, with D tentatively TRBD1 (5 bases). V lost 0 bases, J lost 7 bases, and 10 bases lay in between. CDR3 length: 13 amino acids. Germline loops: CDR1 GTSNPN, CDR2 SVGIG (reference sequence). The CDR3 is CAWSVKGQQPQHF. The CDR3 coding sequence is TGTGCCTGGAGTGTAAAGGGGCAACAGCCCCAGCATTTT.

This rearrangement joins TRBV9 to TRBJ1-6; possibly TRBD1 for D (6 bases). CDR3 length: 14 amino acids. With 4 bases removed from V and 6 bases from J, the gap between germline ends came to 11 bases. Germline loops: CDR1 SGDLS, CDR2 YYNGEE. Here the CDR3 DNA reads TGTGCCAGCAGCACAACAGGGATTAATTCACCCCTCCACTTT. Protein sequence: CASSTTGINSPLHF.

This chain joins TRBV5-1 and TRBJ2-7; perhaps TRBD1 as D (6 bases). Germline-derived CDR1 and CDR2 are SGHRS and YFSETQ. V shed 4 bases and J shed 2 bases, with 13 bases lying between them. CDR3 size: 14 residues. The CDR3 spells CASSLGDTTYEQYF. The CDR3 nucleotides read TGCGCCAGCAGCCTGGGGGACACGACCTACGAGCAGTACTTC.

The rearrangement links TRBV4-1 to TRBJ2-1; 10 bases are a match to TRBD2. The CDR3 is 17 amino acids. Trimming cost V 2 bases and J 2 bases; bases outside gene matches: 6. Germline lookup yields CDR1 MGHRA and CDR2 YSYEKL. This CDR3 reads CASSQPPTSGPYNEQFF. In DNA, the CDR3 is TGCGCCAGCAGCCAACCCCCGACTAGCGGGCCCTACAATGAGCAGTTCTTC.

The chain combines TRBV28 with TRBJ2-1; D may be TRBD1 (6 bases). CDR3 size: 14 residues. From germline, CDR1 is MDHEN and CDR2 SYDVKM. V gave up 6 bases and J gave up 6 bases, with 15 bases separating them. The CDR3 nucleotides are TGTGCCAGCAGCCCAACAGGGAAGCTCAATGAGCAGTTCTTC. Protein sequence: CASSPTGKLNEQFF. Complete variable domain (other parts from reference TRBV28 and TRBJ2-1): DVKVTQSSRYLVKRTGEKVFLECVQDMDHENMFWYRQDPGLGLRLIYFSYDVKMKEKGDIPEGYSVSREKKERFSLILESASTNQTSMYLCASSPTGKLNEQFFGPGTRLTVL.

There are a few counts of this clone. V and J are TRBV9 and TRBJ1-1; D is ambiguous. Germline V gives CDR1 SGDLS, CDR2 YYNGEE. With 0 bases removed from V and 5 bases from J, the gap between germline ends came to 11 bases. The CDR3 loop spans 14 amino acids. CDR3 in amino acids: CASSVEARGTEAFF. CDR3 DNA sequence: TGTGCCAGCAGCGTAGAAGCCCGAGGAACTGAAGCTTTCTTT.

The V gene is TRBV5-3, the J gene TRBJ1-5, with 7 bases fitting TRBD1. TRBV5-3 has ORF status, its function being uncertain. Germline trimming cut 2 bases from V and 0 bases from J; bases unmatched to any gene: 17. The CDR3 totals 20 residues. CDR3 sequence: CARSLNRGRTQPYSNQPQHF. In DNA form, the CDR3 reads TGTGCCAGAAGCTTAAACAGGGGACGTACCCAACCCTATAGCAATCAGCCCCAGCATTTT.

The rearrangement joins TRBV9 to TRBJ2-7, with 8 bases lining up with TRBD2. From germline, CDR1 is SGDLS and CDR2 YYNGEE. The CDR3 spans 14 residues. J lost 3 bases, V lost 4 bases, and 6 bases had no gene match. The CDR3 spells CASSPGGRGYEQYF. As DNA, the CDR3 is TGTGCCAGCAGCCCGGGGGGGAGAGGCTACGAGCAGTACTTC.

The rearrangement joins TRBV6-5 to TRBJ2-1; 11 nucleotides line up with TRBD2. V shed 8 bases and J 4 bases; nucleotides not matched to a gene: 1. The CDR3 runs to 13 residues. From germline, CDR1 is MNHEY and CDR2 SVGAGI. The CDR3: CASGTSGYNEQFF. The CDR3 DNA follows: TGTGCCAGCGGGACTAGCGGATACAATGAGCAGTTCTTC.

This clone was picked up one time. The chain has TRBV19 and TRBJ2-7; 11 bases map to TRBD1. The germline CDR1 and CDR2 sequences are LNHDA and SQIVND (reference sequence). The CDR3 loop spans 14 amino acids. Losses at the gene ends were 4 bases for V and 3 bases for J; bases not matched to a gene: 2. The CDR3 region is CASSKGTGGYEQYF. In DNA form, the CDR3 reads TGTGCCAGTAGTAAGGGGACAGGGGGCTACGAGCAGTACTTC.